Listed here are 6 T cell receptor beta chains from one sample, sequenced in a study of T cells after posttransplantation cyclophosphamide. Here immunoSEQ multiplex PCR was the method, and the copy in TCRdb shows in-frame clones only, minus some. This repertoire holds 6,500 to 9,000 clones, and none appear only once. Treatment was busulfan-fludarabine conditioning, a marrow graft, and cyclophosphamide on days +3 and +4. The specimen comprised PBMCs, sampled after an allogeneic stem cell transplant with post-transplant cyclophosphamide. The receptors were sampled from a male patient aged 25-45 years who received an allogeneic stem cell transplant from an unrelated donor, was CMV-positive, and had acute and chronic GVHD. Some T cells may have originated in the graft donor.

This clone came up many times. This chain links TRBV6-5 with TRBJ1-2; 7 nucleotides line up with TRBD1. The CDR3 runs to 14 residues. Germline V CDR1 and CDR2: MNHEY, SVGAGI. Trimming removed 8 bases from V and 11 bases from J; junction bases left unmatched: 17. CDR3 loop: CASSSDGTGVSYTF. The CDR3 DNA sequence: TGTGCCAGCTCCTCAGATGGCACAGGGGTGAGTTACACCTTC.

Within the sample, this clone is medium-sized. J is TRBJ2-7 and V is TRBV10-3; D is uncertain. The CDR3 spans 11 residues. The germline CDR1 and CDR2 sequences are ENHRY and SYGVKD. The germline V and J ends were trimmed by 5 bases and 2 bases, with 4 bases remaining between them. The chain's CDR3 is CAISLAYEQYF. DNA for the CDR3: TGTGCCATCAGTCTCGCCTACGAGCAGTACTTC.

This clone was detected ten times or more. The rearrangement links TRBV10-3 to TRBJ2-2; weak D call: TRBD1 (5 bases). Germline assignment: CDR1 ENHRY and CDR2 SYGVKD. The CDR3 runs 14 residues. V lost 4 bases and J 1 base, leaving 7 bases between the germline ends. The CDR3 sequence: CAISGQMNTGELFF. The CDR3 bases are TGTGCCATCAGTGGACAGATGAACACCGGGGAGCTGTTTTTT.

This clone showed up many times. J is TRBJ1-5 and V is TRBV11-3; D is unclear. This CDR3 has 15 residues. Looked up from germline, CDR1 is SGHNT and CDR2 is YENEEA. The DNA for the CDR3 is TGTGCAAGTCGTCTAATCGCCCGGGGCAATCAGCCCCAGCATTTT. Residues: CASRLIARGNQPQHF.

This clone showed up many times. The genes are TRBV2 and TRBJ1-1; TRBD1 aligns across 12 bases. The CDR3 loop spans 14 amino acids. V lost 4 bases to trimming and J lost 7 bases; unmatched junction nucleotides: 4. Germline CDR1 SNHLY, CDR2 FYNNEI. The chain's CDR3 is CASSAGTGGFEAFF. The CDR3 DNA follows: TGTGCCAGCAGTGCCGGGACAGGGGGCTTTGAAGCTTTCTTT.

By sample fraction, this clone is medium-sized. V and J are TRBV6-4 and TRBJ2-3; 9 bases align to TRBD2. V was pared by 0 bases and J by 4 bases, with 5 bases of the junction left unmatched. The length of the CDR3 is 16 residues. Germline lookup yields CDR1 MRHNA and CDR2 SNTAGT. The DNA for the CDR3 is TGTGCCAGCAGTGACTCGGCGGGAGGGCCCCCAGATACGCAGTATTTT. Its protein is CASSDSAGGPPDTQYF.